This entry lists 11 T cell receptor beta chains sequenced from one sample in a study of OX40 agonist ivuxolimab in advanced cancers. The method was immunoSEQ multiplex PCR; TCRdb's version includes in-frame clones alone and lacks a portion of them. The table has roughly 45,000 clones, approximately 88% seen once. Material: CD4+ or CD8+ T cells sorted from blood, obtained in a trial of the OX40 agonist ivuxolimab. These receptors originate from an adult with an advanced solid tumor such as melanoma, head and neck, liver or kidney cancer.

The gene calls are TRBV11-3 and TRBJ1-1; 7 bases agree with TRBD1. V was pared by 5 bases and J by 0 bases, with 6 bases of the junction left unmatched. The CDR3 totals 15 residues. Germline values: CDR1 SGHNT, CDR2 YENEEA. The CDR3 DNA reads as TGTGCCAGCAGCAGGACAGGCCACATGAACACTGAAGCTTTCTTT. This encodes CASSRTGHMNTEAFF. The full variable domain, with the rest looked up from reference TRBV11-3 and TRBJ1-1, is EAGVVQSPRYKIIEKKQPVAFWCNPISGHNTLYWYLQNLGQGPELLIRYENEEAVDDSQLPKDRFSAERLKGVDSTLKIQPAELGDSAVYLCASSRTGHMNTEAFFGQGTRLTVV.

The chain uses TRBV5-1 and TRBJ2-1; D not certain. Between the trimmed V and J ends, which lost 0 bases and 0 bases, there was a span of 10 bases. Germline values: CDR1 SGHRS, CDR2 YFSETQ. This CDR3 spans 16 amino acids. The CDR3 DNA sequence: TGCGCCAGCAGCTTGGGTCGGATACGCTCCTACAATGAGCAGTTCTTC. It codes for CASSLGRIRSYNEQFF.

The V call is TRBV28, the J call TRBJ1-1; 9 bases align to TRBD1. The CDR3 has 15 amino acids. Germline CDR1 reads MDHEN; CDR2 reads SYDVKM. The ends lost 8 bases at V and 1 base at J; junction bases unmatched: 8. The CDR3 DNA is TGTGCCAGCCACCCTGGACAGGGGTGGAACACTGAAGCTTTCTTT. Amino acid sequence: CASHPGQGWNTEAFF.

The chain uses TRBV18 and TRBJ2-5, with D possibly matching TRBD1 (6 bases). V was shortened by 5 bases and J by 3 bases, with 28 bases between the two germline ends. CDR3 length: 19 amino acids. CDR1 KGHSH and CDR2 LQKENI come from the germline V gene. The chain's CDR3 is CASSSSLGRGPPSKETQYF. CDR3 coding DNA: TGTGCCAGCTCATCTTCTTTGGGCAGGGGACCTCCGTCCAAAGAGACCCAGTACTTC.

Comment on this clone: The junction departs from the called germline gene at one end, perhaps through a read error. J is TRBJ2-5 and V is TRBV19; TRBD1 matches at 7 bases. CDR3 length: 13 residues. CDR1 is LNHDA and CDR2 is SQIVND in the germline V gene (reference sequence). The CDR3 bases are TGTGCCAGTAGTAGACAGGGCCAAGAAACCCAGTACTTC. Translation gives CASSRQGQETQYF.

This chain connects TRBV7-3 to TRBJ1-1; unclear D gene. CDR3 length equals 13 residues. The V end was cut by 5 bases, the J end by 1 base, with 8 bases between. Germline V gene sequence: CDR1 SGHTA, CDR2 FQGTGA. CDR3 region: CASSPTANTEAFF. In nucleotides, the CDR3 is TGTGCCAGCAGCCCGACGGCGAACACTGAAGCTTTCTTT. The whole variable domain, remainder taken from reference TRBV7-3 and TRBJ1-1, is GAGVSQTPSNKVTEKGKYVELRCDPISGHTALYWYRQSLGQGPEFLIYFQGTGAADDSGLPNDRFFAVRPEGSVSTLKIQRTERGDSAVYLCASSPTANTEAFFGQGTRLTVV.

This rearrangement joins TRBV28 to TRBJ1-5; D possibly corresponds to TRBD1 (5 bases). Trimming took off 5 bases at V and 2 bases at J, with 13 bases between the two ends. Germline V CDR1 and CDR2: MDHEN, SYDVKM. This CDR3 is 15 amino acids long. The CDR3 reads CASSELQGGNQPQHF. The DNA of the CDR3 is TGTGCCAGCAGTGAGCTTCAGGGTGGCAATCAGCCCCAGCATTTT.

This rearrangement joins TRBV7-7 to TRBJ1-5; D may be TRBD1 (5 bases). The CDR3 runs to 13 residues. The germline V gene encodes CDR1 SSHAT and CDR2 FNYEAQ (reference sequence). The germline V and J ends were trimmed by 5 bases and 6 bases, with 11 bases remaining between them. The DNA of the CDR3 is TGTGCCAGCAGCCCGGGACTCGGTCAGCCCCAGCATTTT. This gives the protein CASSPGLGQPQHF.

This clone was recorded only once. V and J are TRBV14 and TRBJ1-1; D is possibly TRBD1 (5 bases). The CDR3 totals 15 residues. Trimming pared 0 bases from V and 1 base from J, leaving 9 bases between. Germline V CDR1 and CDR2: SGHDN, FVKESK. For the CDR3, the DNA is TGTGCCAGCAGCCAAGAGGGACGGAAGAACACTGAAGCTTTCTTT. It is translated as CASSQEGRKNTEAFF.

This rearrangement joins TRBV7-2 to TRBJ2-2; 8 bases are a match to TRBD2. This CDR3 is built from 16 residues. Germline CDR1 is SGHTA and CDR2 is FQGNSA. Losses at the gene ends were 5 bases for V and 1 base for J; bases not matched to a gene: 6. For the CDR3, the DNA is TGTGCCAGCAGCACCCGGGGGGGGCGGAACACCGGGGAGCTGTTTTTT. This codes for CASSTRGGRNTGELFF.

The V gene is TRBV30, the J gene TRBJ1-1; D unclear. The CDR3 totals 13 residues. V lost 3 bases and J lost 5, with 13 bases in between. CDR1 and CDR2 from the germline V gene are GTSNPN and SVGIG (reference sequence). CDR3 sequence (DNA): TGTGCCTGGAGGAGGAAAATTCGGACTGAAGCTTTCTTT. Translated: CAWRRKIRTEAFF.